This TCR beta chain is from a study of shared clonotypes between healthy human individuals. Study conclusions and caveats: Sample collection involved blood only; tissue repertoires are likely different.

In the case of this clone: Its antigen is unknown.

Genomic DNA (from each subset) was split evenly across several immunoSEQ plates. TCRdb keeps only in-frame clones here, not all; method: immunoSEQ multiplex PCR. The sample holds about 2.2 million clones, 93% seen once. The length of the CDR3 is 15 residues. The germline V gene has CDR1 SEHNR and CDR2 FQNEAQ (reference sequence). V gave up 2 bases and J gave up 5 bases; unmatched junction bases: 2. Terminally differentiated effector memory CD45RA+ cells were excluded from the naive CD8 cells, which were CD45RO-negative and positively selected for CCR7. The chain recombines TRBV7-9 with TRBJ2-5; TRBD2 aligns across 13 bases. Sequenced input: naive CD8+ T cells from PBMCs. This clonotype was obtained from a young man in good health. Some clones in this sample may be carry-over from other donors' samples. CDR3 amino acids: CASSLILAGGETQYF. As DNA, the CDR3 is TGTGCCAGCAGCTTAATACTAGCGGGAGGGGAGACCCAGTACTTC.